The T cell receptor (beta chain) described here comes from a study of metastatic and nonmetastatic thyroid tumors. At the level of the study: For malignant and benign thyroid patients, tumor or nodule tissue and blood were the sources whose repertoires were compared.

This clone was counted at least ten times. Every patient underwent thyroid surgery untreated. Trimming cost V 4 bases and J 0 bases, with 13 bases left between them. CDR1 is LGHNA and CDR2 is YNFKEQ in the germline V gene. CDR3 length: 17 amino acids. TCRdb re-clonotyped the PCR reads via MiXCR. The sample lists tens of thousands of clones; roughly 24% were seen once. Material: blood. This receptor was taken from a male donor with papillary thyroid cancer or a benign thyroid nodule (not recorded which). Some clones in this sample may be carry-over from other donors' samples. The V call is TRBV4-2, the J call TRBJ2-6; D is perhaps TRBD2 (6 bases). The CDR3 reads CASSPAPGGSGANVLTF. CDR3 sequence (DNA): TGTGCCAGCAGCCCGGCCCCCGGGGGCTCTGGGGCCAACGTCCTGACTTTC.